These 8 T cell receptor beta chains came from one sample sequenced in a study of blood T cell repertoires in COVID-19. The protocol was immunoSEQ multiplex PCR, while the TCRdb copy is restricted to in-frame clones and leaves out a portion. The sample carries about 240,000 clones, under 85% recorded once. Material: peripheral blood. The source of these receptors is a man aged 30 to 45 who had recovered from COVID-19.

The V and J genes are TRBV9 and TRBJ1-6; D is possibly TRBD1 (6 bases). Trimming took off 5 bases at V and 0 bases at J, with 24 bases between the two ends. The CDR3 contains 20 residues. CDR1 and CDR2 (germline): SGDLS, YYNGEE. CDR3: CASSPRPQTGLSSYNSPLHF. The CDR3 region has the DNA TGTGCCAGCAGTCCTCGCCCTCAGACAGGACTGAGCTCCTATAATTCACCCCTCCACTTT.

The chain couples TRBV5-6 to TRBJ1-6; 7 positions agree with TRBD1. J lost 6 bases, V lost 3 bases, and 3 bases had no gene match. Germline V gives CDR1 SGHDT, CDR2 YYEEEE. This CDR3 is 14 amino acids long. The CDR3 here is CASSYRDSNSPLHF. DNA for the CDR3: TGTGCCAGCAGCTATCGGGACAGTAATTCACCCCTCCACTTT.

The rearrangement uses TRBV5-4 and TRBJ1-1; 8 nucleotides match TRBD1. With V trimmed by 4 bases and J by 6 bases, 11 bases remained unmatched. Germline V CDR1 and CDR2: SGHNT, YYREEE (reference sequence). This CDR3 has 15 amino acids. DNA for the CDR3: TGTGCCAGCAGCGGGACAGGCTCCAGTCTCGCTGAAGCTTTCTTT. It codes for CASSGTGSSLAEAFF.

This clone was seen more than once but under ten times. The genes are TRBV14 and TRBJ1-2; D is possibly TRBD1 (6 bases). Between the trimmed V and J ends, which lost 2 bases and 6 bases, there was a span of 13 bases. The CDR3 has 14 amino acids. Looked up from germline, CDR1 is SGHDN and CDR2 is FVKESK. CDR3 bases: TGTGCCAGCAGCCAACAACAGGGTCCCCATGGCTACACCTTC. This gives the protein CASSQQQGPHGYTF.

V usage is TRBV7-9 and J usage is TRBJ2-2; D is perhaps TRBD1 (6 bases). The germline gives CDR1 SEHNR, CDR2 FQNEAQ (reference sequence). The CDR3 spans 16 residues. Trimming cost V 1 base and J 4 bases, with 13 bases left between them. The CDR3: CASSLGGQGFTGELFF. CDR3 coding DNA: TGTGCCAGCAGCTTAGGGGGGCAGGGCTTCACCGGGGAGCTGTTTTTT.

The rearrangement links TRBV19 to TRBJ2-5; tentatively, D is TRBD2 (5 bases). The CDR3 length is 16 residues. Trimming took off 5 bases at V and 4 bases at J, with 20 bases between the two ends. CDR1 and CDR2 (germline): LNHDA, SQIVND (reference sequence). The CDR3 sequence is CASSSLAIPSRETQYF. CDR3 nucleotide sequence: TGTGCCAGTAGTTCTCTAGCAATACCGTCCCGAGAGACCCAGTACTTC.

The chain carries TRBV5-1 and TRBJ1-4, with 8 bases that match TRBD1. This CDR3 comprises 15 residues. V lost 3 bases to trimming and J lost 7 bases; unmatched junction nucleotides: 8. The germline V gene has CDR1 SGHRS and CDR2 YFSETQ. The CDR3 region is CASSSGQGGVEKLFF. CDR3 DNA: TGCGCCAGCAGCTCCGGACAGGGAGGGGTTGAAAAACTGTTTTTT.

The rearrangement links TRBV18 to TRBJ2-7; 9 positions match TRBD1. The CDR3 runs 14 residues. The germline V gene encodes CDR1 KGHSH and CDR2 LQKENI. Losses at the gene ends were 4 bases for V and 6 bases for J; bases not matched to a gene: 7. CDR3 nucleotide sequence: TGTGCCAGCTCACGGGACAGGGTTTTAGCCGAGCAGTACTTC. It specifies CASSRDRVLAEQYF.